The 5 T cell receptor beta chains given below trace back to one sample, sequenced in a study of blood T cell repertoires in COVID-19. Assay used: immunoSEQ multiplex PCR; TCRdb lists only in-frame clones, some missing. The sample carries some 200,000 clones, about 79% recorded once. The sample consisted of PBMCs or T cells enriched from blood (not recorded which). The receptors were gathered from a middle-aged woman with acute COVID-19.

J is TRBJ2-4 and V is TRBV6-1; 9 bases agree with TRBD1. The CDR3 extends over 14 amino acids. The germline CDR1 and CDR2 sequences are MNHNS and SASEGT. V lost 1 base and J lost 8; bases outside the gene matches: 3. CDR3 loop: CASSEGDRGDIQYF. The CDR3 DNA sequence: TGTGCCAGCAGTGAAGGAGACAGGGGGGACATTCAGTACTTC.

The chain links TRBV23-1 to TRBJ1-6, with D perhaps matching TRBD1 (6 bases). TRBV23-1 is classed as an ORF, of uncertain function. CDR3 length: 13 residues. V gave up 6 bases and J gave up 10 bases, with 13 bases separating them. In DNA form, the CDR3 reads TGCGCCAGCAGACAGGGATCAGGGTCACCCCTCCACTTT. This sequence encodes CASRQGSGSPLHF.

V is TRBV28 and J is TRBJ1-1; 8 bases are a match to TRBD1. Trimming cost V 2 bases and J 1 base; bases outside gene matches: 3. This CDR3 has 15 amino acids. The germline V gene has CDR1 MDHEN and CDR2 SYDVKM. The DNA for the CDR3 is TGTGCCAGCAGTTTACTAGGGACAGGGAACACTGAAGCTTTCTTT. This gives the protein CASSLLGTGNTEAFF.

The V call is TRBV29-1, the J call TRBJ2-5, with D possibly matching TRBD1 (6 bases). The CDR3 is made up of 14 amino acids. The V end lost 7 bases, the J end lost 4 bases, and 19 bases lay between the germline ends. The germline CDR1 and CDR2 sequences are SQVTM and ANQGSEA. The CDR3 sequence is CSATFQGRGETQYF. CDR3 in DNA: TGCAGCGCGACATTTCAGGGCAGGGGAGAGACCCAGTACTTC.

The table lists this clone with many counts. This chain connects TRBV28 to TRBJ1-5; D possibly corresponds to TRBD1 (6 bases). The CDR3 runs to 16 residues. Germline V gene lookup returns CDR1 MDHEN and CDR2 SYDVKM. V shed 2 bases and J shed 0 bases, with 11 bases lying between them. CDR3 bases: TGTGCCAGCAGTTTACCACAGGGTCATAGCAATCAGCCCCAGCATTTT. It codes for CASSLPQGHSNQPQHF.